The clone carrying this T cell receptor beta chain has only a few counts. What it recognizes is unknown. V lost 6 bases to trimming and J lost 7 bases; unmatched junction nucleotides: 16. Germline V gene lookup returns CDR1 LNHDA and CDR2 SQIVND (reference sequence). The CDR3 spans 17 residues. These data come from a study of cytomegalovirus exposure and HLA in healthy donors. Study as a whole: Out of roughly 170 million T cells, an earlier analysis found about 100 million unique TCR beta sequences in total. General observations from the study: The authors later linked a missense DCLRE1C variant to TCR beta V- and J-gene trimming. The listing of 160 or so TCR beta chains classed them as cytomegalovirus-associated.

Both 60 Vbeta primers and 13 Jbeta primers went into the PCR. The table came from immunoSEQ multiplex PCR; TCRdb's copy has only in-frame clones and leaves some out. The sample has 200,000 to 250,000 clones, roughly 73% seen once. The sample was PBMCs. The receptor comes from a boy between 10 and 17 years old in good health and CMV-seronegative. This sequence joins TRBV19 and TRBJ1-5; 9 nucleotides match TRBD1. The CDR3 protein is CASRILGTGRREQPQHF. For the CDR3, the DNA is TGTGCCAGTAGGATTCTCGGGACAGGGAGACGGGAACAGCCCCAGCATTTT.